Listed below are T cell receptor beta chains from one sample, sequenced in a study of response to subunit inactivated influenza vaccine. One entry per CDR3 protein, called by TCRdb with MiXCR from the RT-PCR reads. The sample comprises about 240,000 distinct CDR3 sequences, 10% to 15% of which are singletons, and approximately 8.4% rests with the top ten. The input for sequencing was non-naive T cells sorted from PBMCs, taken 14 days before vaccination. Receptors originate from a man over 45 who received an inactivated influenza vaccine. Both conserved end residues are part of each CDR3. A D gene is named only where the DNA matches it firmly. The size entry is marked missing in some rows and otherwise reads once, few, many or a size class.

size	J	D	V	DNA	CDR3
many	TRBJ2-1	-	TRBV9	TGTGCCAGCAGCGCTGGGACCCTCTCCTACAATGAGCAGTTCTTC	CASSAGTLSYNEQFF
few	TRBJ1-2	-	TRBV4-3	TGCGCCAGCAGCCAAAGTTCGGGGAGAATTGACTATGGCTACACCTTC	CASSQSSGRIDYGYTF
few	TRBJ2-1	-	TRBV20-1	TGCAGTGCGAGGGGGTCTGTATCCTACAATGAGCAGTTCTTC	CSARGSVSYNEQFF
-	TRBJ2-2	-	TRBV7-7	TGTGCCAGCAGCTTGGGGCAGGGAACCGGGGAGCTGTTTTTT	CASSLGQGTGELFF
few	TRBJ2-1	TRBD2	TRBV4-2	TGTGCCAGCAGCCAAGAGCCGGGGCTAGCGGGCTACAATGAGCAGTTCTTC	CASSQEPGLAGYNEQFF
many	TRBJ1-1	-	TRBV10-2	TGCGCCAGCAGTGAGGTTGCTGAAGCTTTCTTT	CASSEVAEAFF
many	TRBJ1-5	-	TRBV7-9	TGTGCCAGCAGCTCCGGCAGAATAGGCAATCAGCCCCAGCATTTT	CASSSGRIGNQPQHF
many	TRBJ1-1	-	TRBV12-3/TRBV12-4	TGTGCCAGCAGCCTCCTAGGGACGGACACTGAAGCTTTCTTT	CASSLLGTDTEAFF
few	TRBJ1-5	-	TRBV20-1	TGCAGTGCTACCGTGGGGGGTGGGAATCAGCCCCAGCATTTT	CSATVGGGNQPQHF
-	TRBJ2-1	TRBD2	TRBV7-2	TGTGCCGGCGGGCAGGGTGTAGCGGGAGCCCGGAATGAGCAGTTCTTC	CAGGQGVAGARNEQFF
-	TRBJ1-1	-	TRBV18	TGTGCCAGCTCAATCCGGACGCCCTCGGGAGCTTTCTTT	CASSIRTPSGAFF
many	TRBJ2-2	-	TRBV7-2	TGTGCCAGCAGCTTAGTGCCAAGAACCGGGGAGCTGTTTTTT	CASSLVPRTGELFF
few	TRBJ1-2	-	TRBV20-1	TGCAGTGCTAGAGCAGGGGAGGGTGGCTACACCTTC	CSARAGEGGYTF